A selection of T cell receptor beta chains follows, all from one sample in a study of cytomegalovirus exposure and HLA in healthy donors. Generated by immunoSEQ multiplex PCR, the TCRdb table keeps only in-frame clones and is missing some. The sample shows 120,000 to 150,000 clones, less than 90% of them seen only once. The sequenced sample consisted of PBMCs. These receptors originate from a boy between 2 and 10 years old in good health and CMV-seronegative. The CDR3 runs from the conserved cysteine through the conserved F or W. The D gene is left open where the match is weak. Expanded clones get a size class; other rows say once, few or many, or leave the size out.

V,size,J,D,DNA,CDR3
TRBV4-1,-,TRBJ1-5,TRBD1,TGCGCCAGCAGCCACCACAGGGGTGAAGATAGCAATCAGCCCCAGCATTTT,CASSHHRGEDSNQPQHF
TRBV10-3,-,TRBJ1-2,-,TGTGCCATCAGTGAGTCCGTGGGCCATGGCTACACCTTC,CAISESVGHGYTF
TRBV29-1,-,TRBJ2-1,TRBD2,TGCAGCGTTGAAGCCGCCCGCGGGAGCTCCTACAATGAGCAGTTCTTC,CSVEAARGSSYNEQFF
TRBV19,-,TRBJ1-5,-,TGTGCCAGTAGTATGCTACGTCATAGCAATCAGCCCCAGCATTTT,CASSMLRHSNQPQHF
TRBV5-1,-,TRBJ2-1,TRBD2,TGCGCCAGCAGCTCCTGGACTAGCGGGGCCAATGAGCAGTTCTTC,CASSSWTSGANEQFF
TRBV15,-,TRBJ1-4,-,TGTGCCACCAGCACGGACGCGGGTGCGACTAATGAAAAACTGTTTTTT,CATSTDAGATNEKLFF
TRBV6-1,-,TRBJ2-7,-,TGTGCCAGCAGTGTACTGGACAGAACCTACGAGCAGTACTTC,CASSVLDRTYEQYF
TRBV7-9,-,TRBJ2-7,TRBD2,TGTGCCAGCAGCTCCACCGGGACTACCGCCCCACGCCCTTACGAGCAGTACTTC,CASSSTGTTAPRPYEQYF
TRBV5-1,once,TRBJ2-1,TRBD2,TGCGCCAGCAGCGAGACTAGCGGGAGTTATCGGTGGGCAGCCGGGGAGCAGTTCTTC,CASSETSGSYRWAAGEQFF
TRBV9,few,TRBJ1-1,TRBD1,TGTGCCAGCAGCGACCTACGGGACAGGGGAGGCGCTTTCTTT,CASSDLRDRGGAFF
TRBV7-6,-,TRBJ2-5,-,TGTGCCAGCAGCTTGTCGGGACACATACAAGAGACCCAGTACTTC,CASSLSGHIQETQYF
TRBV19,-,TRBJ2-7,-,TGTGCCAGTAGTATTGACAGGAGATACGAGCAGTACTTC,CASSIDRRYEQYF
TRBV9,-,TRBJ2-3,TRBD1,TGTGCCAGCAGCGTAGACGGGACAGTAGCCACAGATACGCAGTATTTT,CASSVDGTVATDTQYF
TRBV6-4,-,TRBJ2-3,TRBD1,TGTGCCAGCAGCGGGACAGTTGCAGATACGCAGTATTTT,CASSGTVADTQYF
TRBV5-6,-,TRBJ2-3,TRBD2,TGTGCCAGCAGTTATCCCTCGACTAGCGGGGGCACAGATACGCAGTATTTT,CASSYPSTSGGTDTQYF
TRBV5-1,-,TRBJ2-5,TRBD2,TGCGCCAGCAGCTTAAACTCCCTAGCGGGGTACGGAGAGACCCAGTACTTC,CASSLNSLAGYGETQYF
TRBV30,-,TRBJ1-2,-,TGTGTCTGGAGTGTTGCCAGCGCGTATGGCTACACCTTC,CVWSVASAYGYTF
TRBV4-2,-,TRBJ2-3,-,TGTGCCAGCAGCCAAATTTGGTCTAGCCGAGGGAGGGATACGCAGTATTTT,CASSQIWSSRGRDTQYF
TRBV5-6,-,TRBJ1-1,-,TGTGCCAGCAGCTCGCCGGGACACCAGAACACTGAAGCTTTCTTT,CASSSPGHQNTEAFF
TRBV6-1,-,TRBJ1-2,-,TGTGCCAGCAGTGGGGAGGCGGGCGCTAGCTATGGCTACACCTTC,CASSGEAGASYGYTF
TRBV12-5,-,TRBJ1-5,-,TGTGCTAGTGGTCAGATCAATCAGCCCCAGCATTTT,CASGQINQPQHF
TRBV5-4,-,TRBJ2-7,-,TGTGCCAGCAGCTTGAGTGGTCGCTCAGACTACGAGCAGTACTTC,CASSLSGRSDYEQYF
TRBV18,-,TRBJ1-2,-,TGTGCCAGCTCACCGGCCAGGGCCTCTAACTATGGCTACACCTTC,CASSPARASNYGYTF
TRBV5-1,once,TRBJ2-5,-,TGCGCCAGCAGCTTGGGGGCAGGAGGGTTGCAAGAGACCCAGTACTTC,CASSLGAGGLQETQYF
TRBV29-1,-,TRBJ1-5,-,TGCAGCGTTGATTACAATGGGTCAGGCGAAAATCAGCCCCAGCATTTT,CSVDYNGSGENQPQHF